This T cell receptor beta chain is drawn from a study of siplizumab effects on memory and regulatory T cells. On this clone itself: Its antigen is unknown.

Study-level points and caveats: Naive T cells seemed more diverse than memory cells and seemed major alloresponse contributors.

V dropped 6 bases and J dropped 12; count of bases not matched to a gene: 12. This CDR3 has 13 amino acids. CDR1 and CDR2 (germline): MNHEY, SVGAGI. The table came from immunoSEQ multiplex PCR; TCRdb's copy has only in-frame clones and leaves some out. The sample includes over 85,000 clones, 80% to 95% seen only once; the top ten take 1.3%. The chain combines TRBV6-5 with TRBJ1-1; 8 bases align to TRBD1. The sequenced material came from CD4+ T cells sorted from blood. This sequence originates from a human donor in good health. In nucleotides, the CDR3 is TGTGCCAGCAGCCAATACAGCCAGGGGGCAACTTTCTTT. Encoded protein: CASSQYSQGATFF.